This is a list of T cell receptor beta chains from one sample in a study of T cell repertoires in cytomegalovirus infection. TCRdb itself ran the reads through MiXCR, one entry per CDR3 protein. Among under 850,000 distinct CDR3 sequences listed, about 40% were seen once. Sequences were obtained from PBMCs. The receptors here all came from a human donor in good health (CMV status not recorded). Some clones in this sample may be carry-over from other donors' samples. Both conserved end residues are part of each CDR3. Each record gives: CDR3 protein, CDR3 DNA, D gene, J gene, clone size, V gene. The D gene is left open where the match is weak. Clone sizes are given selectively: once, few, many, or a class where the clone is expanded.

CDR3: CASSLRGGGSSYNEQFF
DNA: TGTGCCAGCAGCTTAAGGGGGGGCGGGAGCTCCTACAATGAGCAGTTCTTC
D: NA
J: TRBJ2-1
size: many
V: TRBV7-9

CDR3: CASARLEVTLPNSPLHF
DNA: TGTGCCAGCGCCAGACTTGAGGTTACGCTTCCGAATTCACCCCTCCACTTT
D: NA
J: TRBJ1-6
size: NA
V: TRBV19

CDR3: CASSEYPGLADSYNEQFF
DNA: TGTGCCAGCAGTGAATACCCCGGACTAGCCGATTCCTACAATGAGCAGTTCTTC
D: TRBD2
J: TRBJ2-1
size: NA
V: TRBV6-1

CDR3: CASGIRTGVSGNTIYF
DNA: TGTGCTAGTGGTATCCGGACGGGCGTCTCTGGAAACACCATATATTTT
D: NA
J: TRBJ1-3
size: NA
V: TRBV12-5

CDR3: CAAAGTGGWNEPFF
DNA: TGTGCCGCCGCCGGGACAGGGGGCTGGAATGAGCCGTTCTTC
D: TRBD1
J: TRBJ2-1
size: once
V: TRBV24-1

CDR3: CASSLPPGRGTEAFF
DNA: TGTGCCAGCAGTTTACCGCCCGGGCGGGGCACTGAAGCTTTCTTT
D: NA
J: TRBJ1-1
size: NA
V: TRBV27

CDR3: CASSFGDANTGELFF
DNA: TGTGCCAGCAGTTTCGGGGACGCGAACACCGGGGAGCTGTTTTTT
D: NA
J: TRBJ2-2
size: NA
V: TRBV6-1

CDR3: CASSRRQGESEAFF
DNA: TGTGCCAGCAGCCGTCGACAGGGGGAATCTGAAGCTTTCTTT
D: TRBD1
J: TRBJ1-1
size: NA
V: TRBV11-2

CDR3: CASSIDSYSNQPQHF
DNA: TGCGCCAGCAGCATAGACAGTTATAGCAATCAGCCCCAGCATTTT
D: NA
J: TRBJ1-5
size: few
V: TRBV5-1

CDR3: CASSPTPTLLGEKLFF
DNA: TGTGCCAGCAGCCCAACTCCGACCTTGCTTGGTGAAAAACTGTTTTTT
D: NA
J: TRBJ1-4
size: many
V: TRBV7-2

CDR3: CASEPGTAESNQPQHF
DNA: TGTGCCAGCGAACCCGGGACAGCGGAAAGCAATCAGCCCCAGCATTTT
D: TRBD1
J: TRBJ1-5
size: NA
V: TRBV6-2/TRBV6-3

CDR3: CASSLVVGGELKTQYF
DNA: TGTGCCAGCAGCTTAGTGGTCGGGGGGGAATTGAAGACCCAGTACTTC
D: TRBD2
J: TRBJ2-5
size: few
V: TRBV7-9

CDR3: CASSLGNYGYAAEAFF
DNA: TGTGCCAGCAGCTTAGGAAATTACGGGTACGCCGCTGAAGCTTTCTTT
D: NA
J: TRBJ1-1
size: few
V: TRBV7-2

CDR3: CASTERPTNTEAFF
DNA: TGTGCCAGCACCGAAAGGCCCACAAACACTGAAGCTTTCTTT
D: NA
J: TRBJ1-1
size: NA
V: TRBV13

CDR3: CASSGFPDRVLQPQHF
DNA: TGTGCCAGTAGTGGCTTCCCGGACAGGGTCCTGCAGCCCCAGCATTTT
D: TRBD1
J: TRBJ1-5
size: NA
V: TRBV19

CDR3: CASSVLGASGELFF
DNA: TGTGCCAGCAGTGTCCTGGGGGCCTCCGGGGAGCTGTTTTTT
D: NA
J: TRBJ2-2
size: NA
V: TRBV28

CDR3: CASSLVPEVDSPLHF
DNA: TGTGCCAGCAGCTTAGTACCGGAAGTGGATTCACCCCTCCACTTT
D: NA
J: TRBJ1-6
size: NA
V: TRBV7-8

CDR3: CASSFSGRMSSYNEQFF
DNA: TGTGCCAGCAGCTTTAGCGGGAGGATGAGCTCCTACAATGAGCAGTTCTTC
D: TRBD2
J: TRBJ2-1
size: NA
V: TRBV7-8

CDR3: CFAGDTEAFF
DNA: TGTTTTGCGGGGGACACTGAAGCTTTCTTT
D: NA
J: TRBJ1-1
size: NA
V: TRBV19

CDR3: CASSPVTDTQYF
DNA: TGTGCCAGCTCACCGGTCACAGATACGCAGTATTTT
D: NA
J: TRBJ2-3
size: few
V: TRBV18

CDR3: CASSPGTVYGYTF
DNA: TGTGCCAGCAGCCCTGGGACAGTCTATGGCTACACCTTC
D: TRBD1
J: TRBJ1-2
size: many
V: TRBV7-3

CDR3: CASSQEMPASGQIHNEQFF
DNA: TGTGCCAGCAGCCAAGAGATGCCGGCTAGCGGGCAGATCCACAATGAGCAGTTCTTC
D: TRBD2
J: TRBJ2-1
size: NA
V: TRBV3-1

CDR3: CASSLGLGDYGSNQPQHF
DNA: TGTGCCAGCAGCTTAGGCCTGGGGGACTACGGTAGCAATCAGCCCCAGCATTTT
D: NA
J: TRBJ1-5
size: NA
V: TRBV7-4

CDR3: CASSAPGVYEQYF
DNA: TGTGCCAGCAGTGCCCCAGGGGTCTACGAGCAGTACTTC
D: NA
J: TRBJ2-7
size: NA
V: TRBV6-1

CDR3: CASSKVLSGANVLTF
DNA: TGTGCCAGCAGTAAGGTGCTCTCTGGGGCCAACGTCCTGACTTTC
D: NA
J: TRBJ2-6
size: NA
V: TRBV28

CDR3: CASTRPKIGSGELFF
DNA: TGTGCCAGCACCAGACCGAAAATCGGCTCCGGGGAGCTGTTTTTT
D: NA
J: TRBJ2-2
size: NA
V: TRBV7-9

CDR3: CASSLGNRQDFKETQYF
DNA: TGTGCCAGCAGCTTAGGAAACCGACAGGACTTTAAAGAGACCCAGTACTTC
D: NA
J: TRBJ2-5
size: many
V: TRBV7-9

CDR3: CASSLVGQGADYTF
DNA: TGTGCCAGCAGCTTAGTTGGGCAGGGGGCGGACTACACCTTC
D: TRBD1
J: TRBJ1-2
size: few
V: TRBV11-2

CDR3: CASSEYGRINSPLHF
DNA: TGTGCCAGCAGTGAATATGGCAGGATCAATTCACCCCTCCACTTT
D: NA
J: TRBJ1-6
size: few
V: TRBV25-1

CDR3: CASSLNRGQAGDRGNEQFF
DNA: TGCGCCAGCAGCTTGAACAGGGGGCAAGCGGGAGATCGGGGCAATGAGCAGTTCTTC
D: NA
J: TRBJ2-1
size: NA
V: TRBV5-1

CDR3: CASSHHRDGEAFF
DNA: TGCGCCAGCAGCCACCACAGAGACGGTGAAGCTTTCTTT
D: NA
J: TRBJ1-1
size: once
V: TRBV4-1

CDR3: CASSSQEGLRYGYTF
DNA: TGTGCCAGCAGTTCGCAGGAGGGACTTCGGTATGGCTACACCTTC
D: NA
J: TRBJ1-2
size: NA
V: TRBV28

CDR3: CASSLATGGLTEAFF
DNA: TGTGCCAGCAGCTTAGCGACGGGGGGCCTCACTGAAGCTTTCTTT
D: NA
J: TRBJ1-1
size: many
V: TRBV7-8

CDR3: CASSFGDNNSPLHF
DNA: TGTGCCAGCAGTTTTGGTGACAACAATTCACCCCTCCACTTT
D: NA
J: TRBJ1-6
size: few
V: TRBV12-3/TRBV12-4

CDR3: CATRRDPGANVLTF
DNA: TGTGCCACCCGACGGGACCCTGGGGCCAACGTCCTGACTTTC
D: NA
J: TRBJ2-6
size: NA
V: TRBV27

CDR3: CASSVKGLAATDTQYF
DNA: TGTGCCAGCAGTGTAAAGGGACTAGCGGCCACAGATACGCAGTATTTT
D: TRBD2
J: TRBJ2-3
size: NA
V: TRBV2

CDR3: CATSSGTAPSYEQYF
DNA: TGTGCCACCAGCAGCGGGACAGCACCATCCTACGAGCAGTACTTC
D: TRBD1
J: TRBJ2-7
size: few
V: TRBV15

CDR3: CASSKVRGDTQYF
DNA: TGTGCCAGCAGCAAAGTGAGAGGCGATACGCAGTATTTT
D: NA
J: TRBJ2-3
size: once
V: TRBV9

CDR3: CASSATGRDAYEQYF
DNA: TGTGCCAGCAGCGCAACGGGACGGGACGCCTACGAGCAGTACTTC
D: NA
J: TRBJ2-7
size: few
V: TRBV7-2

CDR3: CASSLRGREGPDAGELFF
DNA: TGTGCCAGCAGCCTCAGGGGGCGGGAGGGCCCGGACGCCGGGGAGCTGTTTTTT
D: NA
J: TRBJ2-2
size: NA
V: TRBV11-2

CDR3: CASKAGGELFF
DNA: TGTGCCAGCAAAGCTGGCGGGGAGCTGTTTTTT
D: NA
J: TRBJ2-2
size: few
V: TRBV27

CDR3: CASSLGWAEKLFF
DNA: TGTGCCAGCAGCTTAGGGTGGGCTGAAAAACTGTTTTTT
D: NA
J: TRBJ1-4
size: many
V: TRBV7-8

CDR3: CASSQESWTTDEQFF
DNA: TGCGCCAGCAGCCAAGAGTCCTGGACAACCGATGAGCAGTTCTTC
D: NA
J: TRBJ2-1
size: NA
V: TRBV4-1

CDR3: CASSIGVTAAFF
DNA: TGTGCCAGTAGTATCGGGGTTACTGCAGCTTTCTTT
D: NA
J: TRBJ1-1
size: NA
V: TRBV19